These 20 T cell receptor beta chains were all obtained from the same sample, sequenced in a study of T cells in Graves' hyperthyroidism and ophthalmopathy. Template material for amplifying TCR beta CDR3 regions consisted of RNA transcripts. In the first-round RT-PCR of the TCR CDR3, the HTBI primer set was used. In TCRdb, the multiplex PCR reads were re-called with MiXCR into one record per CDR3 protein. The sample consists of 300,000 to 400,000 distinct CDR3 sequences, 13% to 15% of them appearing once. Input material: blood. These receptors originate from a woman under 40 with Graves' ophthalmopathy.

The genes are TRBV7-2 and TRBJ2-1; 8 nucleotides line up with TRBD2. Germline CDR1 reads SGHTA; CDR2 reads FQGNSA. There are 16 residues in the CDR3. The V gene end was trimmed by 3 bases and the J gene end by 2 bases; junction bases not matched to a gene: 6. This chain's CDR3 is CASSFPGGVTYNEQFF. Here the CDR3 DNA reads TGTGCCAGCAGCTTTCCCGGGGGGGTCACCTACAATGAGCAGTTCTTC. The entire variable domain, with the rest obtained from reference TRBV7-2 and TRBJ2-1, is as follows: GAGVSQSPSNKVTEKGKDVELRCDPISGHTALYWYRQSLGQGLEFLIYFQGNSAPDKSGLPSDRFSAERTGGSVSTLTIQRTQQEDSAVYLCASSFPGGVTYNEQFFGPGTRLTVL.

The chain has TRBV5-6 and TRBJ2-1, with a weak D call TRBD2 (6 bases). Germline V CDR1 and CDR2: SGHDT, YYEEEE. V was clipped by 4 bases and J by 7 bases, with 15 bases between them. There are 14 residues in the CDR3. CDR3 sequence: CASSDPGGFNEQFF. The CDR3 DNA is TGTGCCAGCAGCGACCCCGGGGGTTTTAATGAGCAGTTCTTC.

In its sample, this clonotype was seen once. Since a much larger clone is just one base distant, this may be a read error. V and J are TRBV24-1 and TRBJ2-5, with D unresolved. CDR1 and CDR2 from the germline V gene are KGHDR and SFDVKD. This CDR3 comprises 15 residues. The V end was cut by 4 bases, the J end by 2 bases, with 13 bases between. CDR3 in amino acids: CATSDPPGNQETQYF. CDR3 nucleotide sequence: TGTGCCACCAGTGACCCCCCGGGTAATCAAGAGACCCAGTACTTC.

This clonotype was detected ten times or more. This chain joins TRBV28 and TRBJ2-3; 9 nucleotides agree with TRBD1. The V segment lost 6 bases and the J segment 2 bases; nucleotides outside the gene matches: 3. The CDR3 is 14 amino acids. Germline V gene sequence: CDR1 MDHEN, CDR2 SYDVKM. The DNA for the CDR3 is TGTGCCAGCAGCGGGACAGGGTACACAGATACGCAGTATTTT. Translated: CASSGTGYTDTQYF.

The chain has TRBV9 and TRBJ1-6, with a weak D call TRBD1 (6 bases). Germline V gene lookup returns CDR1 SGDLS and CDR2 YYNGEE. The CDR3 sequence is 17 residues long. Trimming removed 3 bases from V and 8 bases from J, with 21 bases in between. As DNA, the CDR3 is TGTGCCAGCAGCGCAGATTTAAATGGACAGTTTGATTCACCCCTCCACTTT. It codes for CASSADLNGQFDSPLHF. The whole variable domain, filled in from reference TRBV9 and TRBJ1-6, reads DSGVTQTPKHLITATGQRVTLRCSPRSGDLSVYWYQQSLDQGLQFLIQYYNGEERAKGNILERFSAQQFPDLHSELNLSSLELGDSALYFCASSADLNGQFDSPLHFGNGTRLTVT.

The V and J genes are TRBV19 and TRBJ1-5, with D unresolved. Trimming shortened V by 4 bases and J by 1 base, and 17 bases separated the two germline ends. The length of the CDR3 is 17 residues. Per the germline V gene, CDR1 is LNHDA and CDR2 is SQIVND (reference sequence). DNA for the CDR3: TGTGCCAGTAGTACGAGGCCGAGGGTAATGAGCAATCAGCCCCAGCATTTT. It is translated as CASSTRPRVMSNQPQHF.

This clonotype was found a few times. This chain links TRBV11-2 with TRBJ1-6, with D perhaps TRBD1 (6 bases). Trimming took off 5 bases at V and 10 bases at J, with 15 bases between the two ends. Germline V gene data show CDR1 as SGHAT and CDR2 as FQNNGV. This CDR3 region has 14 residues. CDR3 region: CASSRDRSGSPLHF. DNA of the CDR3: TGTGCCAGCAGCAGAGACAGGTCTGGCTCACCCCTCCACTTT.

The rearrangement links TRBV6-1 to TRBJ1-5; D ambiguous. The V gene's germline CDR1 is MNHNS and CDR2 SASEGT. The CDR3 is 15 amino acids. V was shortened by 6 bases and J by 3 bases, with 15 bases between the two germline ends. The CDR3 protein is CASSVGRYINQPQHF. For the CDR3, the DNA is TGTGCCAGCAGCGTTGGACGGTATATCAATCAGCCCCAGCATTTT.

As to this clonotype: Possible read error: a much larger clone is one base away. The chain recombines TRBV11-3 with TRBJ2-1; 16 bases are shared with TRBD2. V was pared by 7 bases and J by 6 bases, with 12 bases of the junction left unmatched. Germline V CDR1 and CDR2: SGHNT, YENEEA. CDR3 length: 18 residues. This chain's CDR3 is CASNYQSGTSGGANEQFF. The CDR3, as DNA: TGTGCCAGCAACTATCAATCCGGGACTAGCGGGGGGGCCAATGAGCAGTTCTTC.

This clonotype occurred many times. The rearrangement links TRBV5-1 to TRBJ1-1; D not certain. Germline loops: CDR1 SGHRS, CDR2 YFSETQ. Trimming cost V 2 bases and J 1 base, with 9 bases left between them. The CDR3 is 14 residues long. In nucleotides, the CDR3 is TGCGCCAGCAGCTTAGTCGACTCGAACACTGAAGCTTTCTTT. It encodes CASSLVDSNTEAFF.

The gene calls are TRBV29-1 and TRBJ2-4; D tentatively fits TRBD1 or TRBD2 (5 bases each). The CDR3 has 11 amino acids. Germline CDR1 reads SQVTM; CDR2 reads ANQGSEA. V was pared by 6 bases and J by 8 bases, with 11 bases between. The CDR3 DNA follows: TGCAGCGTGGTCGGGACGGACATTCAGTACTTC. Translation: CSVVGTDIQYF.

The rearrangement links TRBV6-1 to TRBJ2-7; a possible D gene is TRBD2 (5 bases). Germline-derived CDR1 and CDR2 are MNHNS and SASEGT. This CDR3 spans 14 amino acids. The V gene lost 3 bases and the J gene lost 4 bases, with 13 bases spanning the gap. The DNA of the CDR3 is TGTGCCAGCAGTGACGGGAAAGGGATTTACGAGCAGTACTTC. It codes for CASSDGKGIYEQYF.

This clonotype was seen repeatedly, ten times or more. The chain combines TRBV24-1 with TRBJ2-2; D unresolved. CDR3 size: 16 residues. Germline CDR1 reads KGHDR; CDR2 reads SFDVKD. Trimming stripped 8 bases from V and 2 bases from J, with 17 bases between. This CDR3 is CATKDTNLLNTGELFF. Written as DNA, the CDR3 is TGTGCCACCAAAGATACAAACCTTCTAAACACCGGGGAGCTGTTTTTT.

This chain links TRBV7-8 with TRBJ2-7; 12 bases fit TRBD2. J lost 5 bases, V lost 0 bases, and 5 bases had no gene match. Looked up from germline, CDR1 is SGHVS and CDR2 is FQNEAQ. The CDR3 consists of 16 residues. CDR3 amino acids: CASSLAASGRVNEQYF. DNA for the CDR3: TGTGCCAGCAGCTTAGCGGCTAGCGGGAGGGTTAACGAGCAGTACTTC.

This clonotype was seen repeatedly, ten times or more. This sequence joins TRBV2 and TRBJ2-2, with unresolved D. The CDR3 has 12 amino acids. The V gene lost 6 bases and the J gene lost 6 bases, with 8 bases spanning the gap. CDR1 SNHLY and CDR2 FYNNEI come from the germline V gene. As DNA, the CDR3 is TGTGCCAGCAGGACTTCCCCCGGGGAGCTGTTTTTT. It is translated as CASRTSPGELFF. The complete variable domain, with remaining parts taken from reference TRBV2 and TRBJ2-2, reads EPEVTQTPSHQVTQMGQEVILRCVPISNHLYFYWYRQILGQKVEFLVSFYNNEISEKSEIFDDQFSVERPDGSNFTLKIRSTKLEDSAMYFCASRTSPGELFFGEGSRLTVL.

Here the CDR3 DNA reads TGCGCCAGCAGCTTGTGGACAGGTGCCGGGGAGCAGTACTTC. Translating it yields CASSLWTGAGEQYF. This chain connects TRBV5-1 to TRBJ2-7; 7 nucleotides line up with TRBD1. Per the germline V gene, CDR1 is SGHRS and CDR2 is YFSETQ. CDR3 size: 14 residues. Trimming removed 1 base from V and 7 bases from J; junction bases left unmatched: 8.

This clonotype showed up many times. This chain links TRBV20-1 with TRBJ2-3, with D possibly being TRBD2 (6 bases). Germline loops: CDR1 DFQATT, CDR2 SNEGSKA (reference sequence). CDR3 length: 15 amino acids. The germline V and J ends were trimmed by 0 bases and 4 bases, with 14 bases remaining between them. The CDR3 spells CSARDPEGSADTQYF. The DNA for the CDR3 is TGCAGTGCTAGAGATCCGGAGGGTAGCGCAGATACGCAGTATTTT.

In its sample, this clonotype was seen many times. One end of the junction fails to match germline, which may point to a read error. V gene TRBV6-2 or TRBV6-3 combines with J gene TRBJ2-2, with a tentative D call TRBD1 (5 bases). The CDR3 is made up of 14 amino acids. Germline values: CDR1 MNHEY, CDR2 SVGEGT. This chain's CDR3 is CASSNSGSAGELFF. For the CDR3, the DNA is TGTGCCAGCAGTAACTCAGGGTCCGCCGGGGAGCTGTTTTTT.

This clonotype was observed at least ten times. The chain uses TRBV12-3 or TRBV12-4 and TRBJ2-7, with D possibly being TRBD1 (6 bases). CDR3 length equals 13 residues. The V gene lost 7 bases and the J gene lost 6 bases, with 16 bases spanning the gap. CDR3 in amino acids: CASTNSGEGEQYF. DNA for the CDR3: TGTGCCAGCACCAATTCAGGGGAAGGCGAGCAGTACTTC.

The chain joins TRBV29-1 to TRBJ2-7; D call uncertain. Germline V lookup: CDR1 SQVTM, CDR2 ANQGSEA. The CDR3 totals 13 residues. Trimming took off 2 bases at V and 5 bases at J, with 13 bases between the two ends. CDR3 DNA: TGCAGCGTTGAATTCTACGCCGCCAACGAGCAGTACTTC. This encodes CSVEFYAANEQYF.